These 20 T cell receptor beta chains came from one sample sequenced in a study of technical replicates of blood from several donors. Repertoires were generated with immunoSEQ multiplex PCR, while TCRdb's copy carries only in-frame clones and drops some. The sample includes almost 55,000 clones, 94% seen only once; the top ten take 0.2% to 0.25%. Sample: T cells isolated from PBMCs. The receptor set was obtained from a human donor in good health.

The chain couples TRBV18 to TRBJ1-1; D is undetermined. Per germline, CDR1 KGHSH and CDR2 LQKENI. V was cut by 2 bases and J by 1 base, with 5 bases left in between. The CDR3 has 13 amino acids. CDR3 nucleotide sequence: TGTGCCAGCTCACCAGGAGAGAACACTGAAGCTTTCTTT. This encodes CASSPGENTEAFF.

V is TRBV6-5 and J is TRBJ2-7; 9 nucleotides agree with TRBD1. V trimming: 2 bases; J trimming: 3 bases; junction bases outside the gene matches: 5. The V gene's germline CDR1 is MNHEY and CDR2 SVGAGI. This CDR3 has 15 amino acids. For the CDR3, the DNA is TGTGCCAGCAGTTACGGGGGGGGACAGGGCTACGAGCAGTACTTC. The encoded protein is CASSYGGGQGYEQYF.

J is TRBJ2-7 and V is TRBV7-9; 7 nucleotides align to TRBD2. CDR3 size: 12 residues. Germline V gene data show CDR1 as SEHNR and CDR2 as FQNEAQ (reference sequence). The junction had 6 bases not matched to a gene; V was cut back by 8 bases and J by 5 bases. The CDR3 DNA sequence: TGTGCCAGCCGGGTTGCGGGGGACGAGCAGTACTTC. Protein sequence: CASRVAGDEQYF.

V is TRBV28 and J is TRBJ1-4; maybe TRBD1 (5 bases). With 3 bases removed from V and 11 bases from J, the gap between germline ends came to 25 bases. The CDR3 is 17 amino acids. Germline loops: CDR1 MDHEN, CDR2 SYDVKM. The CDR3 DNA follows: TGTGCCAGCAGTTTTCGGCCATTGGGGGGGACGAGGTCCAAACTGTTTTTT. Translating it yields CASSFRPLGGTRSKLFF.

The chain's CDR3 is CASGLRAGGAYEQYF. The CDR3 coding sequence is TGTGCTAGTGGTTTGAGGGCGGGGGGTGCCTACGAGCAGTACTTC. This rearrangement joins TRBV12-5 to TRBJ2-7, with TRBD2 matching 8 bases. Germline V gene lookup returns CDR1 LGHNT and CDR2 FRNRAP. V trimming: 2 bases; J trimming: 2 bases; junction bases outside the gene matches: 5. The CDR3 runs 15 residues.

The J gene is TRBJ2-1, the V gene TRBV13, with D perhaps TRBD2 (5 bases). Between the trimmed V and J ends, which lost 1 base and 9 bases, there was a span of 10 bases. This CDR3 region has 13 residues. Germline-derived CDR1 and CDR2 are PRHDT and FYEKMQ (reference sequence). CDR3 DNA sequence: TGTGCCAGCAGCTTAGTTCTTGAGGGTGAGCAGTTCTTC. Its translation: CASSLVLEGEQFF.

V and J are TRBV15 and TRBJ2-7, with 9 bases aligning to TRBD2. This CDR3 is 15 amino acids long. Losses at the gene ends were 3 bases for V and 2 bases for J; bases not matched to a gene: 5. From germline, CDR1 is LNHNV and CDR2 YYDKDF (reference sequence). CDR3 DNA: TGTGCCACCAGCAGGGGGGAGCGGGAGGCCTACGAGCAGTACTTC. It specifies CATSRGEREAYEQYF.

This chain joins TRBV7-9 and TRBJ1-1, with D unclear. The CDR3 spans 12 residues. V lost 5 bases and J 11 bases, leaving 15 bases between the germline ends. The germline V gene encodes CDR1 SEHNR and CDR2 FQNEAQ (reference sequence). CDR3 residues: CASSPFGVGAFF. CDR3 nucleotide sequence: TGTGCCAGCAGCCCCTTCGGGGTTGGGGCTTTCTTT.

The chain has TRBV28 and TRBJ2-5; D might be TRBD2 (6 bases). The CDR3 runs to 14 residues. CDR1 is MDHEN and CDR2 is SYDVKM in the germline V gene. Deletions cut 5 bases from V and 4 bases from J, with 14 bases between. DNA for the CDR3: TGTGCCAGCAGTCACGGCCGGGACTCAGAGACCCAGTACTTC. This codes for CASSHGRDSETQYF.

This chain joins TRBV15 and TRBJ2-1, with TRBD2 matching over 9 bases. The CDR3 has 16 amino acids. V gave up 1 base and J gave up 8 bases; unmatched junction bases: 9. Germline CDR1 is LNHNV and CDR2 is YYDKDF (reference sequence). The CDR3, as DNA: TGTGCCACCAGCAGAGCCGTTTATAGCGGGAGCGATGAGCAGTTCTTC. The encoded protein is CATSRAVYSGSDEQFF. Full variable domain (outside the CDR3, taken from reference TRBV15 and TRBJ2-1): DAMVIQNPRYQVTQFGKPVTLSCSQTLNHNVMYWYQQKSSQAPKLLFHYYDKDFNNEADTPDNFQSRRPNTSFCFLDIRSPGLGDTAMYLCATSRAVYSGSDEQFFGPGTRLTVL.

The CDR3 protein is CASKLAGDTSTDTQYF. The CDR3 nucleotides read TGTGCCAGCAAACTAGCGGGGGATACGAGCACAGATACGCAGTATTTT. V is TRBV5-4 and J is TRBJ2-3, with 11 bases that match TRBD2. The CDR3 is made up of 16 amino acids. Germline V gene sequence: CDR1 SGHNT, CDR2 YYREEE (reference sequence). V lost 6 bases, J lost 0 bases, and 6 bases stayed unmatched.

This clone was counted a few times. The rearrangement links TRBV7-3 to TRBJ1-4; D is unclear. V was pared by 5 bases and J by 6 bases, with 16 bases between. This CDR3 region has 15 residues. Germline CDR1 is SGHTA and CDR2 is FQGTGA. DNA for the CDR3: TGTGCCAGCAGCCCCAACCGGGAGGCGGATGAAAAACTGTTTTTT. It translates to CASSPNREADEKLFF.

This sequence joins TRBV5-1 and TRBJ2-5, with 8 bases lining up with TRBD1. The CDR3 length is 14 residues. Germline V CDR1 and CDR2: SGHRS, YFSETQ. The J segment lost 5 bases and the V segment lost 4 bases, leaving 7 bases of the junction unmatched. CDR3 nucleotide sequence: TGCGCCAGCAGCCCGACAGGGGTCGGGGAGACCCAGTACTTC. Protein: CASSPTGVGETQYF.

The genes are TRBV29-1 and TRBJ2-1, with 8 bases fitting TRBD2. J gave up 9 bases and V 4 bases, and 20 bases lay outside the gene matches. CDR1 is SQVTM, CDR2 ANQGSEA, per germline. This CDR3 region has 17 residues. This chain's CDR3 is CSVVGLADPPPYGEQFF. The DNA for the CDR3 is TGCAGCGTTGTTGGACTAGCTGACCCACCTCCATACGGTGAGCAGTTCTTC.

The CDR3: CASSPSSLTYEQYF. The CDR3 DNA reads as TGTGCCAGCAGCCCATCGTCCCTAACCTACGAGCAGTACTTC. J is TRBJ2-7 and V is TRBV7-9, with D uncertain. Deletions cut 5 bases from V and 2 bases from J, with 13 bases between. The CDR3 covers 14 residues. Germline CDR1 is SEHNR and CDR2 is FQNEAQ (reference sequence).

J is TRBJ2-2 and V is TRBV11-2; 10 bases are a match to TRBD2. With V trimmed by 7 bases and J by 6 bases, 5 bases remained unmatched. Germline lookup yields CDR1 SGHAT and CDR2 FQNNGV. The CDR3 is made up of 14 amino acids. The CDR3 loop is CASIQSGRAGELFF. The CDR3 bases are TGTGCCAGCATCCAAAGCGGGAGGGCCGGGGAGCTGTTTTTT.

This clone appeared a single time. The rearrangement links TRBV7-8 to TRBJ2-2, with 7 bases that match TRBD1. Germline CDR1 SGHVS, CDR2 FQNEAQ. The CDR3 runs 18 residues. The V and J ends lost 1 base and 4 bases, in that order; junction bases with no gene match: 12. The chain's CDR3 is CASSLGTTGYRPTGELFF. The CDR3 DNA reads TGTGCCAGCAGCTTAGGGACGACAGGGTACCGGCCCACCGGGGAGCTGTTTTTT.

The rearrangement uses TRBV5-1 and TRBJ1-2, with 7 positions matching TRBD1. Trimming removed 7 bases from V and 6 bases from J; junction bases left unmatched: 15. Germline assignment: CDR1 SGHRS and CDR2 YFSETQ. This CDR3 spans 15 amino acids. This CDR3 reads CASRTTSGGEDGYTF. DNA for the CDR3: TGCGCCAGCCGTACCACCTCAGGGGGAGAGGATGGCTACACCTTC.

The chain recombines TRBV5-1 with TRBJ1-1; TRBD1 agrees at 7 bases. This CDR3 region has 15 residues. Per germline, CDR1 SGHRS and CDR2 YFSETQ. V trimming: 0 bases; J trimming: 11 bases; junction bases outside the gene matches: 13. CDR3 loop: CASSLDSQVRGSAFF. CDR3 DNA sequence: TGCGCCAGCAGCTTGGACTCTCAGGTCAGGGGGTCTGCTTTCTTT.

J is TRBJ2-7 and V is TRBV5-1; 7 bases line up with TRBD1. Germline V gene sequence: CDR1 SGHRS, CDR2 YFSETQ. Trimming took 0 bases from V and 3 from J; bases not matched to a gene: 6. The CDR3 runs to 15 residues. CDR3 DNA: TGCGCCAGCAGCTTGGCGGAGGACAGGTACTACGAGCAGTACTTC. Amino acid sequence: CASSLAEDRYYEQYF. Looking up the rest from reference TRBV5-1 and TRBJ2-7 gives the full variable domain: KAGVTQTPRYLIKTRGQQVTLSCSPISGHRSVSWYQQTPGQGLQFLFEYFSETQRNKGNFPGRFSGRQFSNSRSEMNVSTLELGDSALYLCASSLAEDRYYEQYFGPGTRLTVT.